These 32 T cell receptor beta chains share one sample of origin, sequenced in a study of a mutant IDH1 vaccine in newly diagnosed glioma. Time point defined: week 35, safety follow-up. Doses comprised 300 ug of mutant IDH1 20-mer peptide each, plus topical imiquimod. No antigens are known for them. TCRdb keeps only in-frame clones here, not all; method: immunoSEQ multiplex PCR. The top ten hold 4.5% to 5% of the sample, which has about 66,000 clones, roughly 74% seen once. The specimen was PBMCs, collected from a glioma patient whose treatment included an IDH1 peptide vaccine. These receptors all stem from a middle-aged man with glioma.

The chain has TRBV27 and TRBJ1-1; no definite D call. The V and J ends lost 0 bases and 4 bases respectively, with 12 bases between them. There are 15 residues in the CDR3. Germline V lookup: CDR1 MNHEY, CDR2 SMNVEV (reference sequence). The CDR3 is CASSLSTGVSTEAFF. DNA for the CDR3: TGTGCCAGCAGTTTATCGACTGGGGTCAGCACTGAAGCTTTCTTT.

J is TRBJ1-1 and V is TRBV19, with a possible D match to TRBD1 (6 bases). Trimming removed 4 bases from V and 4 bases from J, with 16 bases in between. The germline CDR1 and CDR2 sequences are LNHDA and SQIVND (reference sequence). CDR3 size: 15 residues. CDR3 protein: CASSTTWGRGTEAFF. The CDR3 nucleotides read TGTGCCAGTAGTACTACTTGGGGCAGGGGCACTGAAGCTTTCTTT.

The gene calls are TRBV7-2 and TRBJ2-1; possible D gene TRBD1, 5 bases. The V end was cut by 4 bases, the J end by 4 bases, with 8 bases between. This CDR3 is 13 amino acids long. Germline lookup yields CDR1 SGHTA and CDR2 FQGNSA. The DNA of the CDR3 is TGTGCCAGCAGCTCGACAGTATACAATGAGCAGTTCTTC. Translated: CASSSTVYNEQFF.

The chain uses TRBV9 and TRBJ2-2; D is uncertain. V gave up 3 bases and J gave up 0 bases, with 3 bases separating them. Germline V gene lookup returns CDR1 SGDLS and CDR2 YYNGEE. CDR3 size: 13 residues. The CDR3: CASSGANTGELFF. CDR3 coding DNA: TGTGCCAGCAGCGGCGCGAACACCGGGGAGCTGTTTTTT.

This sequence joins TRBV10-3 and TRBJ2-1; 9 bases map to TRBD2. The CDR3 loop spans 17 amino acids. Per the germline V gene, CDR1 is ENHRY and CDR2 is SYGVKD. Trimming took 6 bases from V and 2 from J; bases not matched to a gene: 11. This CDR3 reads CAIRASAGGRAYNEQFF. The CDR3 DNA follows: TGTGCCATCAGGGCCTCGGCGGGGGGGCGCGCCTACAATGAGCAGTTCTTC.

V usage is TRBV29-1 and J usage is TRBJ1-4; 9 positions match TRBD1. Germline loops: CDR1 SQVTM, CDR2 ANQGSEA. This CDR3 comprises 12 residues. Unmatched junction bases numbered 7, after V lost 7 bases and J lost 10 bases. CDR3 nucleotide sequence: TGCAGCGGGGGACAGGGTTCCGGAAAACTGTTTTTT. Protein: CSGGQGSGKLFF.

The chain combines TRBV7-9 with TRBJ2-1; possibly TRBD2 for D (5 bases). From germline, CDR1 is SEHNR and CDR2 FQNEAQ (reference sequence). The CDR3 consists of 13 residues. V lost 6 bases and J 8 bases, leaving 14 bases between the germline ends. CDR3 nucleotides: TGTGCCAGCAGTCCTCCGGGGTTCTATGAGCAGTTCTTC. This sequence encodes CASSPPGFYEQFF.

The chain uses TRBV30 and TRBJ1-3; D is perhaps TRBD1 (5 bases). The V gene's germline CDR1 is GTSNPN and CDR2 SVGIG (reference sequence). Trimming shortened V by 2 bases and J by 1 base, and 9 bases separated the two germline ends. This CDR3 has 14 residues. The CDR3 nucleotides read TGTGCCTGGAGTCGAGGGGCGTCTGGAAACACCATATATTTT. Translating gives CAWSRGASGNTIYF. The full variable domain, in which reference TRBV30 and TRBJ1-3 provide the parts outside the CDR3, is SQTIHQWPATLVQPVGSPLSLECTVEGTSNPNLYWYRQAAGRGLQLLFYSVGIGQISSEVPQNLSASRPQDRQFILSSKKLLLSDSGFYLCAWSRGASGNTIYFGEGSWLTVV.

The V and J genes are TRBV5-1 and TRBJ1-3; TRBD1 matches at 9 bases. The CDR3 has 15 amino acids. V trimming: 4 bases; J trimming: 2 bases; junction bases outside the gene matches: 4. CDR1 is SGHRS and CDR2 is YFSETQ in the germline V gene. The CDR3 nucleotides read TGCGCCAGCAGCCAGCGGACAGGGGCTGGAAACACCATATATTTT. Encoded protein: CASSQRTGAGNTIYF.

The chain has TRBV5-6 and TRBJ2-7; D may be TRBD1 (7 bases). Germline values: CDR1 SGHDT, CDR2 YYEEEE. Trimming removed 5 bases from V and 3 bases from J, with 15 bases in between. The CDR3 runs 14 residues. CDR3 sequence (DNA): TGTGCCAGCAGTTCCGCAGGGGGGAGCTACGAGCAGTACTTC. The encoded protein is CASSSAGGSYEQYF.

This sequence joins TRBV9 and TRBJ2-1; 7 bases are shared with TRBD2. This CDR3 is built from 17 residues. Germline trimming cut 0 bases from V and 5 bases from J; bases unmatched to any gene: 11. Germline CDR1 SGDLS, CDR2 YYNGEE. CDR3 loop: CASSVGLAALMNNEQFF. Here the CDR3 DNA reads TGTGCCAGCAGCGTAGGCCTAGCGGCGTTGATGAACAATGAGCAGTTCTTC.

The V and J genes are TRBV4-1 and TRBJ1-2, with 8 bases identical to TRBD1. CDR1 and CDR2 (germline): MGHRA, YSYEKL. The V segment lost 5 bases and the J segment 9 bases; nucleotides outside the gene matches: 20. The CDR3 is 17 residues long. The DNA for the CDR3 is TGCGCCAGCAGCGGCCGGGACAGGAATTCCAAAGGTTTTCGCTACACCTTC. Translated, it gives CASSGRDRNSKGFRYTF.

J is TRBJ2-5 and V is TRBV13; no clear D gene. CDR1 is PRHDT, CDR2 FYEKMQ, per germline (reference sequence). V was cut by 5 bases and J by 7 bases, with 8 bases left in between. This CDR3 is built from 11 residues. CDR3 in DNA: TGTGCCAGCAGCCTTGGGATGACCCAGTACTTC. Translated: CASSLGMTQYF.

The chain has TRBV6-5 and TRBJ1-5; 7 nucleotides align to TRBD1. After removal of 5 bases from V and 1 base from J, the junction contained 2 bases not matched to a gene. The CDR3 spans 14 residues. Looked up from germline, CDR1 is MNHEY and CDR2 is SVGAGI. CDR3 in DNA: TGTGCCAGCAGTGAACAGGGGAGCAATCAGCCCCAGCATTTT. It encodes CASSEQGSNQPQHF.

This chain uses TRBV27 with TRBJ1-2; TRBD1 matches 7 bases. The V gene end was trimmed by 3 bases and the J gene end by 8 bases; junction bases not matched to a gene: 6. The CDR3 has 13 amino acids. Germline V CDR1 and CDR2: MNHEY, SMNVEV (reference sequence). In DNA form, the CDR3 reads TGTGCCAGCAGTTTTCGACAGGACAGGGGCTACACCTTC. Translated, it gives CASSFRQDRGYTF.

The chain has TRBV30 and TRBJ1-1; 8 bases line up with TRBD1. Germline loops: CDR1 GTSNPN, CDR2 SVGIG (reference sequence). Germline trimming cut 0 bases from V and 7 bases from J; bases unmatched to any gene: 16. This CDR3 has 17 residues. CDR3 coding DNA: TGTGCCTGGAGTGTACGACAGGGGTCACAGCGTAGTGTTGAAGCTTTCTTT. Translation: CAWSVRQGSQRSVEAFF.

Comments on this clone: Germline is not matched at one junction end, which may reflect a read error. The J gene is TRBJ2-1, the V gene TRBV7-7; D might be TRBD1 or TRBD2, each matching 5 bases. CDR1 is SSHAT and CDR2 is FNYEAQ in the germline V gene (reference sequence). CDR3 length equals 13 residues. CDR3 sequence reads: CASSEGTYNEQFF. CDR3 DNA sequence: TGTGCTAGCAGCGAGGGGACCTACAATGAGCAGTTCTTC.

V and J are TRBV5-5 and TRBJ2-6; D is unresolved. The length of the CDR3 is 16 residues. CDR1 and CDR2 (germline): SGHKS, YYEKEE (reference sequence). V was clipped by 4 bases and J by 0 bases, with 11 bases between them. CDR3 nucleotides: TGTGCCAGCAGCCCTTTGTCTGGCTCTGGGGCCAACGTCCTGACTTTC. It encodes CASSPLSGSGANVLTF.

The chain combines TRBV30 with TRBJ1-2; D perhaps matches TRBD1 (5 bases). The germline gives CDR1 GTSNPN, CDR2 SVGIG (reference sequence). This CDR3 is 12 amino acids long. The germline V and J ends were trimmed by 2 bases and 5 bases, with 9 bases remaining between them. CDR3 protein: CAWSRDLYGYTF. CDR3 nucleotide sequence: TGTGCCTGGAGTAGGGACCTATATGGCTACACCTTC.

This clone turned up a few times. The chain is built from TRBV2 and TRBJ2-7; TRBD1 matches 8 bases. The J segment lost 1 base and the V segment lost 6 bases, leaving 5 bases of the junction unmatched. The CDR3 has 14 amino acids. Germline CDR1 and CDR2: SNHLY and FYNNEI. The CDR3 DNA is TGTGCCAGCAGAGAAAGGACAGGGTCCTACGAGCAGTACTTC. Protein sequence: CASRERTGSYEQYF.

The DNA of the CDR3 is TGCAGCGTGAAAGCGGGGGAGGAGACCCAGTACTTC. Translated: CSVKAGEETQYF. The rearrangement uses TRBV29-1 and TRBJ2-5; 8 bases are a match to TRBD2. Germline V gene data show CDR1 as SQVTM and CDR2 as ANQGSEA. This CDR3 has 12 amino acids. Trimming at V came to 6 bases and at J to 5 bases, leaving 5 bases not matched to a gene.

In DNA, the CDR3 is TGTGCCCTCGTCGAGGGACAGGGCACTGAAGCTTTCTTT. It encodes CALVEGQGTEAFF. The chain recombines TRBV2 with TRBJ1-1; 9 bases align to TRBD1. Germline CDR1 and CDR2: SNHLY and FYNNEI. This CDR3 comprises 13 residues. J lost 4 bases, V lost 11 bases, and 8 bases had no gene match.

CDR3 coding DNA: TGTGCCAGCAGCCCCCGACAGGTATCGGACTATGGCTACACCTTC. Its protein product is CASSPRQVSDYGYTF. The genes are TRBV7-2 and TRBJ1-2, with D perhaps matching TRBD1 (6 bases). V lost 5 bases to trimming and J lost 3 bases, with 16 bases between them. CDR1 is SGHTA, CDR2 FQGNSA, per germline. The length of the CDR3 is 15 residues.

The J gene is TRBJ1-1, the V gene TRBV28; D uncertain. CDR1 and CDR2 (germline): MDHEN, SYDVKM. The CDR3 extends over 14 amino acids. With 7 bases removed from V and 0 bases from J, the gap between germline ends came to 12 bases. The CDR3 loop is CASIPPGVNTEAFF. The CDR3 DNA is TGTGCCAGCATCCCCCCCGGGGTGAACACTGAAGCTTTCTTT.

V and J are TRBV7-2 and TRBJ2-7, with D unresolved. Germline CDR1 and CDR2: SGHTA and FQGNSA. The CDR3 consists of 14 residues. The ends were cut back, 1 base at V and 5 bases at J, with 12 bases in the middle. The CDR3: CASSLGRSNHEQYF. Written as DNA, the CDR3 is TGTGCCAGCAGCTTAGGCAGGTCTAATCACGAGCAGTACTTC.

This clone was found many times. The chain uses TRBV2 and TRBJ1-1, with D hard to call. Deletions cut 6 bases from V and 0 bases from J, with 17 bases between. The germline V gene has CDR1 SNHLY and CDR2 FYNNEI. The CDR3 runs 16 residues. The CDR3 loop is CASRDRRERLNTEAFF. The CDR3 bases are TGTGCCAGCAGGGACCGGAGGGAGAGATTGAACACTGAAGCTTTCTTT.

In its sample, this clone is medium-sized (0.01 to 0.1%). The chain carries TRBV6-4 and TRBJ1-6, with D perhaps TRBD1 (5 bases). The CDR3 is made up of 16 amino acids. V shed 7 bases and J shed 3 bases, with 16 bases lying between them. Germline V lookup: CDR1 MRHNA, CDR2 SNTAGT. Here the CDR3 reads CASTLGERDYNSPLHF. In DNA, the CDR3 is TGTGCCAGCACTTTAGGGGAGCGGGACTATAATTCACCCCTCCACTTT.

This clone was picked up a small number of times. The chain links TRBV5-5 to TRBJ1-1; D unclear. Germline V gene sequence: CDR1 SGHKS, CDR2 YYEKEE (reference sequence). The CDR3 is 15 amino acids. V was shortened by 3 bases and J by 3 bases, with 15 bases between the two germline ends. The CDR3 region has the DNA TGTGCCAGCAGCTCCCTGCCGGGGAGGGACACTGAAGCTTTCTTT. It specifies CASSSLPGRDTEAFF.

The J gene is TRBJ2-7, the V gene TRBV5-1; D possibly corresponds to TRBD2 (6 bases). CDR3 length: 15 residues. Trimming stripped 3 bases from V and 5 bases from J, with 18 bases between. Germline-derived CDR1 and CDR2 are SGHRS and YFSETQ. CDR3 sequence reads: CASSSIRGGLDEQYF. DNA for the CDR3: TGCGCCAGCAGCTCAATCCGAGGAGGGTTGGACGAGCAGTACTTC.

The V call is TRBV7-9, the J call TRBJ2-5, with TRBD1 matching 9 bases. The length of the CDR3 is 14 residues. J was trimmed by 5 bases and V by 5 bases; bases with no gene match: 6. CDR1 and CDR2 (germline): SEHNR, FQNEAQ (reference sequence). The CDR3: CASSKGQGGETQYF. Here the CDR3 DNA reads TGTGCCAGCAGCAAGGGACAGGGAGGCGAGACCCAGTACTTC.

The chain employs TRBV30 and TRBJ1-2, with D perhaps TRBD1 (5 bases). The V gene's germline CDR1 is GTSNPN and CDR2 SVGIG (reference sequence). V lost 0 bases to trimming and J lost 4 bases, with 15 bases between them. The CDR3 spans 15 residues. The CDR3 region has the DNA TGTGCCTGGAGTGTATTGTCGGGGGAGGGCTATGGCTACACCTTC. It specifies CAWSVLSGEGYGYTF.

This clone was detected only once. The rearrangement uses TRBV15 and TRBJ2-3; tentatively, D is TRBD1 (5 bases). The CDR3 loop spans 14 amino acids. Trimming cost V 1 base and J 1 base, with 6 bases left between them. Germline V gene sequence: CDR1 LNHNV, CDR2 YYDKDF (reference sequence). The CDR3 nucleotides read TGTGCCACCAGCAGAGTGGGGCGCACAGATACGCAGTATTTT. It is translated as CATSRVGRTDTQYF.